These T cell receptor beta chains were read from a single sample in a study of T cell changes during pregnancy in multiple sclerosis. Only in-frame clones appear in the TCRdb table, and some are missing; sequencing was by immunoSEQ multiplex PCR. The sample includes about 110,000 clones, roughly nine tenths of them seen just once. This material consisted of peripheral blood, taken after pregnancy. The receptors originated from a female donor with multiple sclerosis, enrolled in a pregnancy study. Each CDR3 is given without its conserved first and last residue. Fields, in order: CDR3 length, V gene, CDR3 protein.

11 TRBV9 ASSVSRGSVPF
12 TRBV2 ASSPGGSYNEQF
11 TRBV6-5 ASGPSGVYEQF
13 TRBV6-6 ASSSGQLSNQPQH
12 TRBV10-2 ASRTSGGKDTQY
12 TRBV6-1 ASEQGSLSYEQY
14 TRBV9 ASSVGFQDRNHEQY
13 TRBV7-8 ASSPAGTDTEKLF
12 TRBV10-3 AISESGVTDTQY
11 TRBV9 ASGWGSDTEAF